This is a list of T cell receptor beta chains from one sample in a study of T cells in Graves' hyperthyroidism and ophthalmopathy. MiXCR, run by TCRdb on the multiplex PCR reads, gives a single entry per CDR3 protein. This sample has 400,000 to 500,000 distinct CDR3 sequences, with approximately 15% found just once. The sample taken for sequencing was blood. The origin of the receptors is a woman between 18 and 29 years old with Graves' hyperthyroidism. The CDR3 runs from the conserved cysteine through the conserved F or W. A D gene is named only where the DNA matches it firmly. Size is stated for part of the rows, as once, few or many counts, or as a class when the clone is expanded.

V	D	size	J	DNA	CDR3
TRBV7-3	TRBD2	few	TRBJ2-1	TGTGCCAGCAGCTTAACCGGGAGGGCCGGGGAGCAGTTCTTC	CASSLTGRAGEQFF
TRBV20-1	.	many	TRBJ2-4	TGCAGTGCTAGTGCCGGAAGCGGAACGGGCATTCAGTACTTC	CSASAGSGTGIQYF
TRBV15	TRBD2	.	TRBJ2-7	TGTGCCACCAGCAGCCCAGCGGGAGGGCCCCACGAGCAGTACTTC	CATSSPAGGPHEQYF
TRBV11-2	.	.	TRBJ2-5	TGTGCCAGCAGGACAACAGCTCCGTTGGCCCAGTACTTC	CASRTTAPLAQYF
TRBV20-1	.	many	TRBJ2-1	TGCAGTGCTAGGGCGGACAGTAATGAGCAGTTCTTC	CSARADSNEQFF
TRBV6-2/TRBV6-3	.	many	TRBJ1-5	TGTGCCAGCAGCACCGGGACGCGGAGCAATCAGCCCCAGCATTTT	CASSTGTRSNQPQHF
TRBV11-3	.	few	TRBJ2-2	TGTGCCAGCAGCTTAGTAGCGAGCGGGAACACCGGGGAGCTGTTTTTT	CASSLVASGNTGELFF
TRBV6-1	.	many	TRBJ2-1	TGTGCCAGCAGAGCCACTAGGGTTGAGCAGTTCTTC	CASRATRVEQFF
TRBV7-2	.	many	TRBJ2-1	TGTGCCAGCAGCTTGCCAGGGTGGGTCAATGAGCAGTTCTTC	CASSLPGWVNEQFF
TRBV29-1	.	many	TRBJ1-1	TGCAGCTACCAGGGGAACACTGAAGCTTTCTTT	CSYQGNTEAFF
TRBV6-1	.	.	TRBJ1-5	TGTGCCAGCACTCCTGACCCGAATCAGCCCCAGCATTTT	CASTPDPNQPQHF
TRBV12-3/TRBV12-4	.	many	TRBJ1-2	TGTGCCAGCAGTTTAAAGGGATATGGCTACACCTTC	CASSLKGYGYTF
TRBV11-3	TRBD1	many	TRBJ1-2	TGTGCCAGCAGCTACGGGACAGGGAGCTATGGCTACACCTTC	CASSYGTGSYGYTF
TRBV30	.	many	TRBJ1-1	TGTGCCTGGAGTGAAAATGGCAGGGAAGCTTTCTTT	CAWSENGREAFF
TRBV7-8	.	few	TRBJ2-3	TGTGCCAGCAGCCCTGAACTCGCAGATACGCAGTATTTT	CASSPELADTQYF
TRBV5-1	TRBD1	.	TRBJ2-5	TGCGCCAGCAGCAAACGGGACAGACAAGAGACCCAGTACTTC	CASSKRDRQETQYF
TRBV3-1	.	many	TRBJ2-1	TGTGCCAGCAGCCAAGAAGCCTCTACCTACAATGAGCAGTTCTTC	CASSQEASTYNEQFF
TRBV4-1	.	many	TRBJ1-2	TGCGCCAGCAGCCAAGATCCCCGGGGGCTAAACTATGGCTACACCTTC	CASSQDPRGLNYGYTF
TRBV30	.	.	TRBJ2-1	TGTGCCTGGAGGACTACCCGGGACGTCTACAATGAGCAGTTCTTC	CAWRTTRDVYNEQFF